The clone carrying this TCR beta chain was found a few times. Antigen specificity is unknown. The sample originates from a study of type 1 regulatory T cells. Study-level information: An in vitro protocol generated T-allo10, a Tr1-enriched, alloantigen-specific CD4 T cell product.

V lost 4 bases to trimming and J lost 15 bases, with 13 bases between them. The length of the CDR3 is 12 residues. CDR1 is SNHLY, CDR2 FYNNEI, per germline. The graft donor-derived T-allo10 cells reportedly recognize host alloantigens, are anergic, and suppress alloantigen-specifically. One entry per CDR3 protein results from TCRdb running MiXCR on the reads. Of over 55,000 distinct CDR3 sequences in the sample, 63% were seen once. Material for sequencing was cultured T cells, either the whole culture or a sorted T cell fraction (not recorded which). The subset is: Tr1-enriched cell product generated in vitro against host alloantigens. The source is a human donor in good health. The chain links TRBV2 to TRBJ2-6, with no clear D. Here the CDR3 DNA reads TGTGCCAGCAGTGGAGGCCTCCGAGACCTGACTTTC. Encoded protein: CASSGGLRDLTF.